This T cell receptor beta chain originates from a study of T cells after yellow fever vaccination. On the study more broadly: Any fraction with a low cell number was prepared using SMART-Seq v4 Ultra Low Input. Study conclusions and caveats: Primary-vaccination clones mostly resurfaced post-booster (96% CD4, around 88% CD8).

This clonotype came up many times. The antigen is undetermined. Relative to the germline gene, one junction end is altered; a read error may explain this. Generation of TCR cDNA used 5'RACE template switching (which added a universal primer site and UMIs). TCRdb reprocessed the 5' RACE reads with MiXCR, giving one entry per CDR3 protein. The data show about 310,000 distinct CDR3 sequences, approximately 3.9% seen once. Germline values: CDR1 SGHTA, CDR2 FQGNSA. The CDR3 is made up of 11 amino acids. Sequenced here: PBMCs, sampled on the day of the yellow fever booster vaccination. This clonotype originated in a man aged 18-30 years who received the YFV17D yellow fever vaccine. V usage is TRBV7-2 and J usage is TRBJ2-7; D is unclear. CDR3 in amino acids: CASSLYYEQYF. The CDR3 DNA reads TGCGCCAGCAGCCTATACTACGAGCAGTACTTC. The variable domain in full, completed from reference TRBV7-2 and TRBJ2-7, reads GAGVSQSPSNKVTEKGKDVELRCDPISGHTALYWYRQSLGQGLEFLIYFQGNSAPDKSGLPSDRFSAERTGGSVSTLTIQRTQQEDSAVYLCASSLYYEQYFGPGTRLTVT.